These 9 T cell receptor beta chains were all obtained from the same sample, sequenced in a study of CD8 T cells in ankylosing spondylitis. Whole-study results and caveats: Blood of patients with ankylosing spondylitis appeared to be characterized by a TCR beta motif of several highly homologous variants.

Antigens of these TCRs are unknown. TCRdb reanalysed the 5' RACE reads using MiXCR and keeps one entry per CDR3 protein. This table has about 220,000 distinct CDR3 sequences, approximately 16% appearing once. What was sequenced was blood, either unsorted or a sorted T cell fraction (not recorded which). These receptors came from a male donor with ankylosing spondylitis.

The chain is built from TRBV6-5 and TRBJ1-6; D remains ambiguous. This CDR3 spans 17 amino acids. The V gene's germline CDR1 is MNHEY and CDR2 SVGAGI. V was clipped by 2 bases and J by 2 bases, with 13 bases between them. For the CDR3, the DNA is TGTGCCAGCAGTTACCTTTACCAAGGGCCCTATAATTCACCCCTCCACTTT. Translated, it gives CASSYLYQGPYNSPLHF.

This clonotype was counted ten times or more. V usage is TRBV10-2 and J usage is TRBJ2-7, with D possibly being TRBD2 (6 bases). The CDR3 covers 14 residues. Trimming took 3 bases from V and 2 from J, leaving 11 bases between them. Germline values: CDR1 WSHSY, CDR2 SAAADI. CDR3 loop: CASSDGLATYEQYF. CDR3 sequence (DNA): TGCGCCAGCAGTGACGGGCTAGCGACCTACGAGCAGTACTTC.

This clonotype was recorded a few times. The chain carries TRBV5-1 and TRBJ1-1; D might be TRBD1 (5 bases). Germline V gene data show CDR1 as SGHRS and CDR2 as YFSETQ. This CDR3 region has 14 residues. V gave up 5 bases and J gave up 4 bases, with 15 bases separating them. The CDR3 DNA follows: TGCGCCAGCAGTGGGGGTACAGGTGTCACTGAAGCTTTCTTT. This encodes CASSGGTGVTEAFF.

In this sample, this clonotype turned up a few times. The chain couples TRBV5-1 to TRBJ2-7; TRBD1 agrees at 7 bases. Trimming removed 4 bases from V and 3 bases from J; junction bases left unmatched: 4. Germline lookup yields CDR1 SGHRS and CDR2 YFSETQ. This CDR3 has 13 residues. CDR3 nucleotide sequence: TGCGCCAGCAGCACGACAGGGTTCTACGAGCAGTACTTC. Translation gives CASSTTGFYEQYF.

CDR3 coding DNA: TGTGCCAGCAGTTTAGCGGGGCAGGGAGCTAATGAGCAGTTCTTC. Residues: CASSLAGQGANEQFF. The chain has TRBV12-3 or TRBV12-4 and TRBJ2-1; D might be TRBD1 or TRBD2, each matching 5 bases. The V end was cut by 0 bases, the J end by 7 bases, with 13 bases between. This CDR3 spans 15 amino acids.

Ten or more counts support this clonotype. This sequence joins TRBV19 and TRBJ2-1, with TRBD2 matching over 10 bases. The V gene's germline CDR1 is LNHDA and CDR2 SQIVND (reference sequence). The CDR3 covers 13 residues. With 7 bases clipped from V and 15 bases from J, the junction kept 12 bases outside the gene matches. The CDR3 sequence: CASTIGAGGPSFF. Here the CDR3 DNA reads TGTGCCAGTACCATAGGAGCGGGAGGGCCTTCGTTCTTC.

This clonotype was found many times. V usage is TRBV7-8 and J usage is TRBJ2-3; no reliable D call. Germline V gene sequence: CDR1 SGHVS, CDR2 FQNEAQ. Trimming removed 4 bases from V and 3 bases from J, with 11 bases in between. CDR3 size: 14 residues. CDR3 loop: CASSSNRHTDTQYF. The DNA for the CDR3 is TGTGCCAGCAGCTCCAACCGACATACAGATACGCAGTATTTT.

This chain uses TRBV28 with TRBJ2-1, with 12 bases aligning to TRBD2. Per germline, CDR1 MDHEN and CDR2 SYDVKM. With V trimmed by 2 bases and J by 5 bases, 7 bases remained unmatched. The CDR3 runs to 17 residues. CDR3 in DNA: TGTGCCAGCAGTTTAAGGACTAGCGGGATATTGAACAATGAGCAGTTCTTC. Its translation: CASSLRTSGILNNEQFF.

The chain uses TRBV5-8 and TRBJ2-4, with TRBD2 matching over 7 bases. The CDR3 has 16 residues. CDR1 is SGHTS and CDR2 is YDEGEE in the germline V gene. The V gene end was trimmed by 7 bases and the J gene end by 0 bases; junction bases not matched to a gene: 10. For the CDR3, the DNA is TGTGCCAGCGGCGGGGGTAACAGTGTAGCCAAAAACATTCAGTACTTC. This sequence encodes CASGGGNSVAKNIQYF.